A single sample gave rise to the 27 T cell receptor beta chains below, sequenced in a study of T cell repertoires in cytomegalovirus infection. Each CDR3 protein is one row after TCRdb ran MiXCR on the reads. The table includes about 700,000 distinct CDR3 sequences, approximately 33% detected once. No antigen is known for these receptors. The sequencing here drew on cultured PBMCs, taken from culture after CMV antigen stimulation. Receptors originate from a human donor in good health (CMV status not recorded). Some clones in this sample may be carry-over from other donors' samples.

V usage is TRBV27 and J usage is TRBJ1-2, with D maybe TRBD1 (6 bases). Trimming removed 0 bases at V and 7 bases at J, with 18 bases between. This CDR3 has 16 amino acids. Germline-derived CDR1 and CDR2 are MNHEY and SMNVEV (reference sequence). This CDR3 is CASSLSDSAGLFGYTF. In DNA, the CDR3 is TGTGCCAGCAGTTTATCGGACAGCGCGGGATTGTTTGGCTACACCTTC.

This clonotype was counted at least ten times. V gene TRBV7-8 combines with J gene TRBJ2-7, with TRBD2 matching over 8 bases. V lost 1 base, J lost 6 bases, and 11 bases stayed unmatched. This CDR3 comprises 16 residues. The germline CDR1 and CDR2 sequences are SGHVS and FQNEAQ. The CDR3 sequence is CASSLVVLRGAAEQYF. The CDR3 DNA sequence: TGTGCCAGCAGCTTAGTCGTGTTGCGGGGGGCGGCCGAGCAGTACTTC.

This rearrangement joins TRBV27 to TRBJ2-7; 8 bases fit TRBD2. Germline trimming cut 3 bases from V and 6 bases from J; bases unmatched to any gene: 10. CDR3 length: 15 amino acids. Germline CDR1 is MNHEY and CDR2 is SMNVEV (reference sequence). CDR3 bases: TGTGCCAGCAGTTTCGGACTAGCCGAAACTCTCGAGCAGTACTTC. Encoded protein: CASSFGLAETLEQYF.

The J gene is TRBJ1-4, the V gene TRBV7-6, with 7 bases lining up with TRBD1. This CDR3 has 17 amino acids. J gave up 6 bases and V 1 base, and 11 bases lay outside the gene matches. Germline CDR1 is SGHVS and CDR2 is FNYEAQ. This CDR3 is CASSLEEKQGYDEKLFF. As DNA, the CDR3 is TGTGCCAGCAGCTTAGAAGAGAAACAGGGGTACGATGAAAAACTGTTTTTT.

V gene TRBV28 combines with J gene TRBJ2-5; 7 bases fit TRBD1. V shed 6 bases, J shed 1 base, and the junction held 14 bases outside the gene matches. There are 17 residues in the CDR3. From germline, CDR1 is MDHEN and CDR2 SYDVKM. For the CDR3, the DNA is TGTGCCAGCAGCCTCGAAACAGGGGTGAGGGTCCAAGAGACCCAGTACTTC. Translating gives CASSLETGVRVQETQYF.

This clonotype is classed as large. The genes are TRBV7-2 and TRBJ1-2, with 7 bases matching TRBD1. From germline, CDR1 is SGHTA and CDR2 FQGNSA. J gave up 4 bases and V 5 bases, and 13 bases lay outside the gene matches. This CDR3 region has 16 residues. CDR3: CASSRTTGTEAYGYTF. Here the CDR3 DNA reads TGTGCCAGCAGCCGTACAACCGGGACAGAAGCCTATGGCTACACCTTC.

J is TRBJ2-5 and V is TRBV19; 7 bases agree with TRBD1. Per the germline V gene, CDR1 is LNHDA and CDR2 is SQIVND (reference sequence). V shed 6 bases, J shed 5 bases, and the junction held 6 bases outside the gene matches. The CDR3 sequence is 13 residues long. The CDR3 DNA sequence: TGTGCCAGTAGAAAGACAGGGAAGGAGACCCAGTACTTC. Protein sequence: CASRKTGKETQYF.

The rearrangement joins TRBV2 to TRBJ2-1; D perhaps matches TRBD2 (6 bases). Germline assignment: CDR1 SNHLY and CDR2 FYNNEI. The CDR3 has 15 amino acids. V lost 6 bases and J lost 2, with 14 bases in between. The CDR3 DNA reads TGTGCCAGCAGCTACCGACTAGGGGCCTACAATGAGCAGTTCTTC. Its protein product is CASSYRLGAYNEQFF.

This clonotype was observed a handful of times. The V gene is TRBV12-3 or TRBV12-4, the J gene TRBJ1-6; tentative D call: TRBD1 (6 bases). The CDR3 is made up of 14 amino acids. Trimming took 6 bases from V and 5 from J, leaving 11 bases between them. The DNA for the CDR3 is TGTGCCAGCAGGAAGACAGGAAATAATTCACCCCTCCACTTT. It encodes CASRKTGNNSPLHF.

This clonotype was seen ten or more times. The V and J genes are TRBV7-2 and TRBJ2-2; either TRBD1 or TRBD2 may supply D (5 bases each). The length of the CDR3 is 14 residues. Trimming took 6 bases from V and 2 from J, leaving 10 bases between them. From germline, CDR1 is SGHTA and CDR2 FQGNSA. CDR3 nucleotide sequence: TGTGCCAGCAGGGGGGACGGCAACACCGGGGAGCTGTTTTTT. Amino acids: CASRGDGNTGELFF.

V and J are TRBV6-6 and TRBJ2-2; TRBD2 agrees at 15 bases. The CDR3 totals 16 residues. Trimming took 7 bases from V and 7 from J; bases not matched to a gene: 7. Germline-derived CDR1 and CDR2 are MNHNY and SVGAGI (reference sequence). DNA for the CDR3: TGTGCCAGCATCCTGGGACTAGCGGGAGGTGGCGGGGAGCTGTTTTTT. Protein sequence: CASILGLAGGGGELFF.

This chain joins TRBV5-1 and TRBJ2-7, with 8 bases that match TRBD1. Germline loops: CDR1 SGHRS, CDR2 YFSETQ. V lost 0 bases to trimming and J lost 4 bases; unmatched junction nucleotides: 3. The CDR3 contains 14 residues. The CDR3 coding sequence is TGCGCCAGCAGCTTGGGACAGGGGATGTACGAGCAGTACTTC. As protein: CASSLGQGMYEQYF.

The V and J genes are TRBV29-1 and TRBJ2-7; possible D gene TRBD1, 5 bases. The CDR3 contains 11 residues. The V end lost 4 bases, the J end lost 6 bases, and 10 bases lay between the germline ends. Germline CDR1 and CDR2: SQVTM and ANQGSEA. The CDR3 protein is CSVGGFGEQYF. DNA of the CDR3: TGCAGCGTTGGGGGCTTTGGCGAGCAGTACTTC.

This clonotype was seen more than once but under ten times. The rearrangement joins TRBV5-1 to TRBJ1-5; TRBD1 matches at 7 bases. Per germline, CDR1 SGHRS and CDR2 YFSETQ. Trimming removed 4 bases from V and 9 bases from J; junction bases left unmatched: 7. The length of the CDR3 is 13 residues. The CDR3 DNA reads TGCGCCAGCAGCCAGGGGGGTGGATGGCCCCAGCATTTT. This sequence encodes CASSQGGGWPQHF.

The J gene is TRBJ1-2, the V gene TRBV20-1; weak D call: TRBD1 (5 bases). The length of the CDR3 is 13 residues. Germline V lookup: CDR1 DFQATT, CDR2 SNEGSKA (reference sequence). Trimming took off 3 bases at V and 8 bases at J, with 16 bases between the two ends. CDR3 sequence (DNA): TGCAGTGCTAGTTTCGACAGCTATGGAGGCTACACCTTC. Its translation is CSASFDSYGGYTF.

This rearrangement joins TRBV7-2 to TRBJ2-5; a weak D match, TRBD2 (5 bases). From germline, CDR1 is SGHTA and CDR2 FQGNSA. This CDR3 spans 15 amino acids. Trimming pared 6 bases from V and 1 base from J, leaving 15 bases between. CDR3: CASRLPSGFQETQYF. In nucleotides, the CDR3 is TGTGCCAGCAGACTACCCTCGGGGTTCCAAGAGACCCAGTACTTC.

This clonotype has ten or more counts. The J gene is TRBJ2-3, the V gene TRBV7-2; D might be TRBD1 or TRBD2, each matching 5 bases. The CDR3 length is 15 residues. Germline V gene sequence: CDR1 SGHTA, CDR2 FQGNSA. The ends were cut back, 4 bases at V and 1 base at J, with 12 bases in the middle. The CDR3 loop is CASSYPGRGTDTQYF. The CDR3 region has the DNA TGTGCCAGCAGCTATCCGGGACGGGGCACAGATACGCAGTATTTT.

This rearrangement joins TRBV7-6 to TRBJ2-1; possible D gene TRBD2, 6 bases. The V gene's germline CDR1 is SGHVS and CDR2 FNYEAQ. V dropped 2 bases and J dropped 3 bases, with 20 bases sitting between them. This CDR3 is built from 18 residues. CDR3 loop: CASSLTGEIWSIYNEQFF. Written as DNA, the CDR3 is TGTGCCAGCAGCTTAACGGGAGAAATTTGGAGCATCTACAATGAGCAGTTCTTC.

This clonotype turned up a few times. The chain carries TRBV6-2 or TRBV6-3 and TRBJ1-5; tentatively, D is TRBD1 (5 bases). In germline, CDR1 is MNHEY, CDR2 SVGEGT. Trimming stripped 5 bases from V and 0 bases from J, with 11 bases between. The CDR3 is 15 amino acids. CDR3 region: CASSPRQNSNQPQHF. DNA of the CDR3: TGTGCCAGCAGTCCCCGACAGAATAGCAATCAGCCCCAGCATTTT.

This clonotype occurred many times. The chain has TRBV7-2 and TRBJ2-2; D ambiguous. The length of the CDR3 is 14 residues. Germline CDR1 SGHTA, CDR2 FQGNSA. The germline V and J ends were trimmed by 2 bases and 1 base, with 5 bases remaining between them. The CDR3 coding sequence is TGTGCCAGCAGCTTATTCCTGAACACCGGGGAGCTGTTTTTT. This gives the protein CASSLFLNTGELFF. Filled out from reference TRBV7-2 and TRBJ2-2, the complete variable domain reads GAGVSQSPSNKVTEKGKDVELRCDPISGHTALYWYRQSLGQGLEFLIYFQGNSAPDKSGLPSDRFSAERTGGSVSTLTIQRTQQEDSAVYLCASSLFLNTGELFFGEGSRLTVL.

This clonotype was seen a handful of times. This chain connects TRBV12-5 to TRBJ2-1; the D gene is possibly TRBD2 (5 bases). Germline CDR1 is LGHNT and CDR2 is FRNRAP. Deletions cut 0 bases from V and 16 bases from J, with 13 bases between. The CDR3 runs to 12 residues. CDR3 protein: CASGLVRGSKFF. In DNA, the CDR3 is TGTGCTAGTGGTTTGGTACGTGGGAGTAAATTCTTC.

The rearrangement links TRBV20-1 to TRBJ2-1, with 9 bases matching TRBD2. The CDR3 runs to 16 residues. Germline trimming cut 6 bases from V and 1 base from J; bases unmatched to any gene: 10. The V gene's germline CDR1 is DFQATT and CDR2 SNEGSKA (reference sequence). CDR3 sequence: CSALRGGGASYNEQFF. CDR3 nucleotide sequence: TGCAGTGCCCTTCGAGGCGGGGGGGCGTCCTACAATGAGCAGTTCTTC.

The CDR3: CASSWQPQETQYF. The CDR3 DNA sequence: TGTGCCAGCAGCTGGCAGCCCCAAGAGACCCAGTACTTC. The rearrangement links TRBV7-9 to TRBJ2-5; D is ambiguous. The CDR3 spans 13 residues. V was clipped by 4 bases and J by 1 base, with 7 bases between them. In germline, CDR1 is SEHNR, CDR2 FQNEAQ (reference sequence).

This clonotype was seen only a few times. This chain links TRBV27 with TRBJ2-7; TRBD2 is a possible D gene (6 bases). V lost 6 bases, J lost 0 bases, and 15 bases lay in between. Germline-derived CDR1 and CDR2 are MNHEY and SMNVEV (reference sequence). The CDR3 contains 15 residues. This CDR3 is CASSYRRGSSYEQYF. The CDR3 DNA sequence: TGTGCCAGCAGCTATAGGCGGGGAAGCTCCTACGAGCAGTACTTC.

This clonotype was detected only once. The rearrangement uses TRBV2 and TRBJ2-3; TRBD2 matches at 7 bases. Germline V gene sequence: CDR1 SNHLY, CDR2 FYNNEI. The ends lost 5 bases at V and 5 bases at J; junction bases unmatched: 16. CDR3 length: 17 amino acids. CDR3 nucleotides: TGTGCCAGCAGTCGACAACCCCCTGGGGGGGGTCTAGATACGCAGTATTTT. Encoded protein: CASSRQPPGGGLDTQYF.

The chain uses TRBV25-1 and TRBJ1-1; D is uncertain. There are 13 residues in the CDR3. Deletions cut 2 bases from V and 3 bases from J, with 7 bases between. The germline gives CDR1 MGHDK, CDR2 SYGVNS. CDR3 sequence (DNA): TGTGCCAGCAGTGAACAGGACTACACTGAAGCTTTCTTT. It codes for CASSEQDYTEAFF.

This chain joins TRBV3-1 and TRBJ2-1; 9 bases are a match to TRBD2. The ends lost 3 bases at V and 2 bases at J; junction bases unmatched: 5. The germline gives CDR1 LGHDT, CDR2 YNNKEL (reference sequence). The CDR3 length is 16 residues. The CDR3 nucleotides are TGTGCCAGCAGCCAGCTAGCGGGGTCCCCCTACAATGAGCAGTTCTTC. Its protein is CASSQLAGSPYNEQFF.